A single sample gave rise to the 10 T cell receptor beta chains below, sequenced in a study of T cell responses to AZD1222 COVID-19 vaccine. Clones were sequenced by immunoSEQ multiplex PCR, and TCRdb holds only the in-frame ones, with some missing. The table records about 190,000 clones, over 85% of them present only once. Material: peripheral blood, obtained 28 days after the second dose of the MenACWY control vaccine. These receptors originate from an adult who received the MenACWY meningococcal vaccine as a control.

The chain recombines TRBV2 with TRBJ2-1; 11 bases fit TRBD2. Germline CDR1 is SNHLY and CDR2 is FYNNEI. CDR3 length equals 14 residues. V shed 6 bases, J shed 4 bases, and the junction held 2 bases outside the gene matches. CDR3 protein: CASRGLADYNEQFF. Here the CDR3 DNA reads TGTGCCAGCAGGGGACTAGCGGATTACAATGAGCAGTTCTTC.

The J gene is TRBJ2-5, the V gene TRBV30, with D hard to call. CDR3 length: 13 residues. Germline V gives CDR1 GTSNPN, CDR2 SVGIG (reference sequence). The V gene lost 1 base and the J gene lost 1 base, with 7 bases spanning the gap. CDR3 nucleotides: TGTGCCTGGAGTGGAGACACCCAAGAGACCCAGTACTTC. Translated: CAWSGDTQETQYF.

The rearrangement uses TRBV27 and TRBJ2-7; unclear D gene. Trimming left V 4 bases short and J 6 bases short, with 10 bases between. The CDR3 has 12 amino acids. The germline V gene has CDR1 MNHEY and CDR2 SMNVEV (reference sequence). CDR3 sequence reads: CASSSPPSEQYF. CDR3 DNA: TGTGCCAGCAGTTCCCCCCCTTCCGAGCAGTACTTC.

The J gene is TRBJ2-1, the V gene TRBV19; tentative D call: TRBD1 (6 bases). Trimming took 7 bases from V and 4 from J, leaving 11 bases between them. CDR3 length: 13 residues. Germline CDR1 LNHDA, CDR2 SQIVND (reference sequence). CDR3 sequence: CASTRTAYNEQFF. CDR3 nucleotides: TGTGCCAGTACCCGGACAGCGTACAATGAGCAGTTCTTC.

The gene calls are TRBV24-1 and TRBJ1-1; D is uncertain. CDR3 length equals 14 residues. Germline V gives CDR1 KGHDR, CDR2 SFDVKD. The V and J ends lost 6 bases and 1 base respectively, with 11 bases between them. In nucleotides, the CDR3 is TGTGCCACCAGTATCGGCAGCTCGAACACTGAAGCTTTCTTT. Translating it yields CATSIGSSNTEAFF.

V gene TRBV10-2 combines with J gene TRBJ1-1, with 7 bases that match TRBD1. The CDR3 spans 13 residues. Germline V gene data show CDR1 as WSHSY and CDR2 as SAAADI. The trim removed 6 bases at V and 1 base at J, leaving 2 bases unmatched. The CDR3, as DNA: TGCGCCAGCAGGGGACAGACGAACACTGAAGCTTTCTTT. It codes for CASRGQTNTEAFF.

The CDR3: CASSSRYGGQFF. CDR3 DNA: TGTGCCAGCAGCTCGAGATACGGGGGGCAGTTCTTC. The V and J genes are TRBV7-3 and TRBJ2-1; weak D call: TRBD2 (6 bases). The V gene lost 4 bases and the J gene lost 12 bases, with 13 bases spanning the gap. Germline V gene lookup returns CDR1 SGHTA and CDR2 FQGTGA. The CDR3 has 12 amino acids.

The table lists this clone with a count of one. In DNA form, the CDR3 reads TGCGCCAGCAGCTTCAGGAGTGGGGACAATGAGCAGTTCTTC. Amino acid sequence: CASSFRSGDNEQFF. J is TRBJ2-1 and V is TRBV5-1; D is ambiguous. V lost 2 bases, J lost 5 bases, and 11 bases lay in between. CDR3 length: 14 amino acids. The germline CDR1 and CDR2 sequences are SGHRS and YFSETQ.

The rearrangement links TRBV5-6 to TRBJ2-4; weak D call: TRBD2 (7 bases). The CDR3 is 16 residues long. Germline V gene lookup returns CDR1 SGHDT and CDR2 YYEEEE. V was cut by 0 bases and J by 3 bases, with 13 bases left in between. The CDR3 region has the DNA TGTGCCAGCAGCTTGGCCGAGGGGGAGGGCAAAAACATTCAGTACTTC. This encodes CASSLAEGEGKNIQYF. Supplemented by reference TRBV5-6 and TRBJ2-4, the full variable domain reads DAGVTQSPTHLIKTRGQQVTLRCSPKSGHDTVSWYQQALGQGPQFIFQYYEEEERQRGNFPDRFSGHQFPNYSSELNVNALLLGDSALYLCASSLAEGEGKNIQYFGAGTRLSVL.

V gene TRBV24-1 combines with J gene TRBJ1-2, with 7 bases aligning to TRBD1. Per germline, CDR1 KGHDR and CDR2 SFDVKD. After removal of 3 bases from V and 4 bases from J, the junction contained 7 bases not matched to a gene. The CDR3 is 15 residues long. Here the CDR3 reads CATSDRDSAPYGYTF. DNA for the CDR3: TGTGCCACCAGTGATCGGGACAGCGCCCCCTATGGCTACACCTTC.